Given below is one TCR beta chain in context. The target antigen is unknown. This specimen belongs to a study of T cells in Graves' hyperthyroidism and ophthalmopathy. The study, taken as a whole, reports: Most expanded thyroid clonotypes above 0.001 also appeared in blood.

Among the patients, aged 18 to 65, hyperthyroidism was newly diagnosed and had lasted under 2 months. Reasons for excluding patients were uncontrolled infection, other autoimmune disease, pregnancy or lactation. This CDR3 is 14 amino acids long. The germline V and J ends were trimmed by 3 bases and 2 bases, with 11 bases remaining between them. RNA transcripts served as the template for amplifying TCR beta CDR3 regions. TCR CDR3 underwent first-round RT-PCR with the HTBI primer set. TCRdb analysed the multiplex PCR reads with MiXCR anew, one entry per CDR3 protein. The table lists around 720,000 distinct CDR3 sequences, just over 35% of them singletons.

Sequenced sample: blood. The V call is TRBV12-3 or TRBV12-4, the J call TRBJ2-7, with D tentatively TRBD2 (5 bases). This clonotype originated in a woman aged 40-49 years with Graves' hyperthyroidism. The CDR3 reads CASSLDLPAYEQYF. In DNA, the CDR3 is TGTGCCAGCAGTTTGGACTTACCAGCCTACGAGCAGTACTTC.